This T cell receptor (beta chain) was identified during a study of blood T cell repertoires in COVID-19. The wider study: Samples came from the United States, Italy and Spain, spanning acute and convalescent COVID-19. Nucleic acid was either cDNA or gDNA, and it came from T cells, B-cell-depleted T cells, or PBMCs.

This clone was counted once. The assay was immunoSEQ multiplex PCR, and TCRdb's table has in-frame clones only and misses some. The sample contains 130,000 or so clones, 88% of which appear only once. The sequenced sample was peripheral blood. The receptor's source is a man aged 45 to 65 with acute or convalescent COVID-19.

The CDR3 sequence: CASSPGQGNTEAFF. CDR3 sequence (DNA): TGTGCCAGCAGTCCGGGACAGGGGAACACTGAAGCTTTCTTT. The chain combines TRBV6-5 with TRBJ1-1, with 9 bases lining up with TRBD1. This CDR3 comprises 14 residues. Germline V gives CDR1 MNHEY, CDR2 SVGAGI. Unmatched junction bases numbered 2, after V lost 5 bases and J lost 1 base.